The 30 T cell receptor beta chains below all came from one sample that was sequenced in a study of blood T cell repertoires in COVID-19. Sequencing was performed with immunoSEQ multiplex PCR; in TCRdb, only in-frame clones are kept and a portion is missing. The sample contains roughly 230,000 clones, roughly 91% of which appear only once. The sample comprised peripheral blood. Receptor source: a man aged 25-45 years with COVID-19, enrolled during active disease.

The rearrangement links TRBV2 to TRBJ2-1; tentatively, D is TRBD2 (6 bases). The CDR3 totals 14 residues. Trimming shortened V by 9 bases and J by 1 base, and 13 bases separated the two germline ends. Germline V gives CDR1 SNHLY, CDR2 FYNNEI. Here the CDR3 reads CARGTFSSYNEQFF. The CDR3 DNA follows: TGTGCCAGGGGGACTTTCAGTTCCTACAATGAGCAGTTCTTC.

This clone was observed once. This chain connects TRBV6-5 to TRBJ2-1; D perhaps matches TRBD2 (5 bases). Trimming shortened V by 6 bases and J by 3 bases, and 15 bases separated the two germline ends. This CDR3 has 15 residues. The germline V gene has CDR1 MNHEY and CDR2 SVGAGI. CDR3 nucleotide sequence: TGTGCCAGCAGAGCCGGGAACTCCCTCTACAATGAGCAGTTCTTC. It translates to CASRAGNSLYNEQFF.

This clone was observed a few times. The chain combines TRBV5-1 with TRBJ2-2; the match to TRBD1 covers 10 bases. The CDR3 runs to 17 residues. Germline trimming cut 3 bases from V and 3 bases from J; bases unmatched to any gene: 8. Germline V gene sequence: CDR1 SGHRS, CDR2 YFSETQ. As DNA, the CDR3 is TGCGCCAGCAGCTCCCGGGACAGGGGAGGGGACACCGGGGAGCTGTTTTTT. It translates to CASSSRDRGGDTGELFF. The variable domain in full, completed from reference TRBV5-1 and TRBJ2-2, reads KAGVTQTPRYLIKTRGQQVTLSCSPISGHRSVSWYQQTPGQGLQFLFEYFSETQRNKGNFPGRFSGRQFSNSRSEMNVSTLELGDSALYLCASSSRDRGGDTGELFFGEGSRLTVL.

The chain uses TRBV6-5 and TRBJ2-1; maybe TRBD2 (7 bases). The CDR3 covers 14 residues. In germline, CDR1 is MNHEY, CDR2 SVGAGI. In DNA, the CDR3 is TGTGCGACAGGTGGGGGGGACTACTACAATGAGCAGTTCTTC. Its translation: CATGGGDYYNEQFF.

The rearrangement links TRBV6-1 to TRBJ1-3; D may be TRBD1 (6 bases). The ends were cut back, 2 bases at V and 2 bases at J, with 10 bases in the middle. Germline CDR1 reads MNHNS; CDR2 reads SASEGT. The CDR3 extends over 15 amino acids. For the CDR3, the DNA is TGTGCCAGCAGTGAAATGGGGGCGGCTGGAAACACCATATATTTT. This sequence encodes CASSEMGAAGNTIYF.

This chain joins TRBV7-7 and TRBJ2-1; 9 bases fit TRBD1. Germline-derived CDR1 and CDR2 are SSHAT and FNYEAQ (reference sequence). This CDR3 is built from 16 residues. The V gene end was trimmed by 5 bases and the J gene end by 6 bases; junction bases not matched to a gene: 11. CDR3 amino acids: CASSPLPTGGGNEQFF. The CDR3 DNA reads TGTGCCAGCAGCCCGTTACCGACAGGGGGTGGCAATGAGCAGTTCTTC.

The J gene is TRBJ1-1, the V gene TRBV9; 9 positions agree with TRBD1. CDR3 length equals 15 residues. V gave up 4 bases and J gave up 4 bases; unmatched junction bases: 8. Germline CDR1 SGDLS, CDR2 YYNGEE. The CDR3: CASSPKPTGGTEAFF. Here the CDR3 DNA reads TGTGCCAGCAGCCCGAAACCGACAGGGGGCACTGAAGCTTTCTTT.

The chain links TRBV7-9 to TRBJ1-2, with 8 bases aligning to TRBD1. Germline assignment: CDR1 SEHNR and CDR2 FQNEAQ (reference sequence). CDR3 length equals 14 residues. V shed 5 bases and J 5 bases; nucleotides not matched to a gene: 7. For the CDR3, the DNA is TGTGCCAGCAGCCGAACAGGGGGTCAATATGGCTACACCTTC. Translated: CASSRTGGQYGYTF.

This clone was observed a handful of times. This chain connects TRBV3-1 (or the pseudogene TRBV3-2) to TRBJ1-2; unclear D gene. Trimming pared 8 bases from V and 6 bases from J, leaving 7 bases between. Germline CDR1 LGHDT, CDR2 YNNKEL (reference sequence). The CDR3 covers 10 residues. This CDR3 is CASGFNGYTF. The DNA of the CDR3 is TGTGCCAGCGGCTTTAATGGCTACACCTTC.

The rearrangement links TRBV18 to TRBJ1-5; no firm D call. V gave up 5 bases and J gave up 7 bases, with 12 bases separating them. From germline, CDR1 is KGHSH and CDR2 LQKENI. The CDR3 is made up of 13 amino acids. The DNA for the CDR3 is TGTGCCAGCTCAGGAGGGTTCAAACAGCCCCAGCATTTT. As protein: CASSGGFKQPQHF.

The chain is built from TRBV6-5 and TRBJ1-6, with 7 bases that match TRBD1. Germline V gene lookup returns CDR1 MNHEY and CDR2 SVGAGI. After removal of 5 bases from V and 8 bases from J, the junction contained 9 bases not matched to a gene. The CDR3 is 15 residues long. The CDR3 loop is CASSRDRASDSPLHF. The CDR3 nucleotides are TGTGCCAGCAGTCGCGACAGGGCCTCCGATTCACCCCTCCACTTT.

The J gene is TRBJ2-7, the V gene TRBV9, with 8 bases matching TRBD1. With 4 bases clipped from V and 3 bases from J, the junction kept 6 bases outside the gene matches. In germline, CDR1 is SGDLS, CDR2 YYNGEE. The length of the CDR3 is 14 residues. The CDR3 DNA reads TGTGCCAGCAGCCCGGGACAGGTTAACTACGAGCAGTACTTC. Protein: CASSPGQVNYEQYF.

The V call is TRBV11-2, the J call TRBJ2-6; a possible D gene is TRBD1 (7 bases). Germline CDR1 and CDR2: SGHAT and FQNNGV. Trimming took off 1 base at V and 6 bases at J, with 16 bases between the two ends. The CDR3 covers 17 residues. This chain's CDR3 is CASSLVHQGGMANVLTF. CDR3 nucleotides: TGTGCCAGCAGCTTAGTTCATCAGGGGGGTATGGCCAACGTCCTGACTTTC. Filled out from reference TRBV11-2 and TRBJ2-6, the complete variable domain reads EAGVAQSPRYKIIEKRQSVAFWCNPISGHATLYWYQQILGQGPKLLIQFQNNGVVDDSQLPKDRFSAERLKGVDSTLKIQPAKLEDSAVYLCASSLVHQGGMANVLTFGAGSRLTVL.

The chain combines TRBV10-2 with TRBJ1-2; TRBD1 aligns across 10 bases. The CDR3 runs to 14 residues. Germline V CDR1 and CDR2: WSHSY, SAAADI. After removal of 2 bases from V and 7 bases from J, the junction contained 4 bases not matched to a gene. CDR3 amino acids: CASSEPGQGGGYTF. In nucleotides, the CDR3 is TGCGCCAGCAGTGAGCCCGGACAGGGGGGTGGCTACACCTTC.

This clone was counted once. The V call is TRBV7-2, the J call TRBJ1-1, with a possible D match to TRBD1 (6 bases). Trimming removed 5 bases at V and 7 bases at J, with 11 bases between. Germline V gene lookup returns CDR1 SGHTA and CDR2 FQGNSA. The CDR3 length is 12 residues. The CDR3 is CASSLNRDEAFF. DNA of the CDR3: TGTGCCAGCAGCCTAAACAGGGATGAAGCTTTCTTT. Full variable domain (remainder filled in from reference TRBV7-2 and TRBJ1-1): GAGVSQSPSNKVTEKGKDVELRCDPISGHTALYWYRQSLGQGLEFLIYFQGNSAPDKSGLPSDRFSAERTGGSVSTLTIQRTQQEDSAVYLCASSLNRDEAFFGQGTRLTVV.

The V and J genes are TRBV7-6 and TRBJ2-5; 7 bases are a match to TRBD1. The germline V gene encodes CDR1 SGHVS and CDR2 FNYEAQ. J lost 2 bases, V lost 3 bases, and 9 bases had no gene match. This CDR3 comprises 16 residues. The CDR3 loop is CASSFRPGQQQETQYF. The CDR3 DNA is TGTGCCAGCAGCTTTAGACCGGGACAGCAGCAAGAGACCCAGTACTTC.

The CDR3 loop is CASKMDSNQPQHF. The CDR3 nucleotides are TGTGCCAGCAAAATGGACAGTAATCAGCCCCAGCATTTT. The chain couples TRBV2 to TRBJ1-5; possibly TRBD1 for D (6 bases). The CDR3 is 13 amino acids. V dropped 7 bases and J dropped 4 bases, with 11 bases sitting between them. Germline V gives CDR1 SNHLY, CDR2 FYNNEI.

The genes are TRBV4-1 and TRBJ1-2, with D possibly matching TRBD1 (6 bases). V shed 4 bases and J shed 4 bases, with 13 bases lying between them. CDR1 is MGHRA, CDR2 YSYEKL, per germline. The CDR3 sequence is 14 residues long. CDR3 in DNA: TGCGCCAGCAGCCGTACAGGGTCTGGCTATGGCTACACCTTC. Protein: CASSRTGSGYGYTF.

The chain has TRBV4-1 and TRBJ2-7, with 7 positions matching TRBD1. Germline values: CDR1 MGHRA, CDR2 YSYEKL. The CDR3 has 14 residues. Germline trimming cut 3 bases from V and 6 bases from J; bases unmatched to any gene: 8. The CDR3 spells CASSHADRTGEQYF. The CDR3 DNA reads TGCGCCAGCAGCCATGCGGACAGGACTGGCGAGCAGTACTTC.

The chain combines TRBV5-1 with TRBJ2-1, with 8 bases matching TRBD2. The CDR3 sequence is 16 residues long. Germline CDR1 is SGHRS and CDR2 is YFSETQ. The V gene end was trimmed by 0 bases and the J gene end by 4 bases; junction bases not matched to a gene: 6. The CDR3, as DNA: TGCGCCAGCAGCTTGGTTCCGGGACTAGAGTACAATGAGCAGTTCTTC. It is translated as CASSLVPGLEYNEQFF. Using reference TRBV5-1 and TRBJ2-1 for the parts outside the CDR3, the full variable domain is KAGVTQTPRYLIKTRGQQVTLSCSPISGHRSVSWYQQTPGQGLQFLFEYFSETQRNKGNFPGRFSGRQFSNSRSEMNVSTLELGDSALYLCASSLVPGLEYNEQFFGPGTRLTVL.

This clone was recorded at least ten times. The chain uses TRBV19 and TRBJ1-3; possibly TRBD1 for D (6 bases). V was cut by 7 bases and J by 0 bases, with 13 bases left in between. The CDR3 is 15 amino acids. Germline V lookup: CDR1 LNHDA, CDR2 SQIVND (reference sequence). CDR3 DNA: TGTGCCAGTATGGACAGCTTCTACTCTGGAAACACCATATATTTT. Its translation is CASMDSFYSGNTIYF.

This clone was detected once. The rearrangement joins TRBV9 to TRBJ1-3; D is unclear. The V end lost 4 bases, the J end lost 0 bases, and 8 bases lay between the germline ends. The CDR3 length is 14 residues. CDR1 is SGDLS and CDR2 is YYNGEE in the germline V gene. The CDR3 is CASSLSGSGNTIYF. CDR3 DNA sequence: TGTGCCAGCAGCTTGAGTGGCTCTGGAAACACCATATATTTT.

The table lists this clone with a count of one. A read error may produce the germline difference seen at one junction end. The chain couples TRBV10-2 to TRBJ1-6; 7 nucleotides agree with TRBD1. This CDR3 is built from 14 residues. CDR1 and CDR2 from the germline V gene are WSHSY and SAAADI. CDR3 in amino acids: CASSEGRIGTACYF. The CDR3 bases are TGCGCCAGCAGTGAGGGGAGAATCGGGACAGCGTGCTACTTT.

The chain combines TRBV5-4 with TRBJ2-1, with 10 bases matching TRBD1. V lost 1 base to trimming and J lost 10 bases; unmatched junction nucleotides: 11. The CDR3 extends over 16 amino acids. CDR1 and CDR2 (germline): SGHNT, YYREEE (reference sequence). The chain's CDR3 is CASSLLTGGGTDEQFF. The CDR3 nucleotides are TGTGCCAGCAGCTTGCTGACAGGGGGCGGAACGGACGAGCAGTTCTTC.

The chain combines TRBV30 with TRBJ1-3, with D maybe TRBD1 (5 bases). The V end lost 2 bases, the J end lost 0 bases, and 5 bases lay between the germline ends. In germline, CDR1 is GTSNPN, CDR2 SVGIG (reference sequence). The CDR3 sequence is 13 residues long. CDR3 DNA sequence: TGTGCCTGGAGTCAGGGCTCTGGAAACACCATATATTTT. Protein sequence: CAWSQGSGNTIYF.

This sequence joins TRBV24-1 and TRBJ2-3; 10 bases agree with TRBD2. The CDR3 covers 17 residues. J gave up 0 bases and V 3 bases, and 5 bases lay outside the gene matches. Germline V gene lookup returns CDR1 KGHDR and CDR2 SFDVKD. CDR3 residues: CATSDPLAGKSTDTQYF. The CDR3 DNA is TGTGCCACCAGTGATCCACTAGCGGGGAAAAGCACAGATACGCAGTATTTT.

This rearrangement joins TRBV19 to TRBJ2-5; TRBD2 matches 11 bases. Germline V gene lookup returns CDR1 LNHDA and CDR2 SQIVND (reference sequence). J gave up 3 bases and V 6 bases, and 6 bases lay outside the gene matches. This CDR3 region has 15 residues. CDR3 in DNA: TGTGCCAGTAGACACCTAGCGGGGGGAAAAGAGACCCAGTACTTC. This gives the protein CASRHLAGGKETQYF.

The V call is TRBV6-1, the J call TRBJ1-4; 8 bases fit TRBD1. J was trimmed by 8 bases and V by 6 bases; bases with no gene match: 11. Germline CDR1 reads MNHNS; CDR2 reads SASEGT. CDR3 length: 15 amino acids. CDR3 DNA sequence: TGTGCCAGCAGAGAACTCAGGGGGCTGAACGAAAAACTGTTTTTT. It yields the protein CASRELRGLNEKLFF.

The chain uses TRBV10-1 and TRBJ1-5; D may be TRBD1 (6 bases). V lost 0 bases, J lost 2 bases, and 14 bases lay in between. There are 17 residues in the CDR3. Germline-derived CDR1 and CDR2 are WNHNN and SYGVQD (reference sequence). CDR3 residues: CASSESERGLGNQPQHF. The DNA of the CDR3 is TGCGCCAGCAGTGAGTCGGAGCGGGGGCTTGGCAATCAGCCCCAGCATTTT.

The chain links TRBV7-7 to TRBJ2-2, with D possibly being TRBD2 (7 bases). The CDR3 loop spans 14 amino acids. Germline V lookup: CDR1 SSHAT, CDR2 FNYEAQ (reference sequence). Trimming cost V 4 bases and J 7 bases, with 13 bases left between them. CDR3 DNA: TGTGCCAGCAGCTCGTCCGGGGGGCTCGGGGAGCTGTTTTTT. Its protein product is CASSSSGGLGELFF.